This record looks at one TCR beta chain sequence and its context. Its antigen is unknown. A read error may be the cause here, since a much bigger clone is one base away. The sample originates from a study of glioma-infiltrating T cells. TCR alpha and beta CDR3 regions were amplified from RNA using iRepertoire nested multiplex PCR. For one-step reverse transcription and amplification, about 90-400 ng of tissue mRNA or PBMC total RNA was used. TCRdb processed the multiplex PCR reads anew with MiXCR; each CDR3 protein has one entry. The sample shows about 130,000 distinct CDR3 sequences, approximately 23% of them seen only once. Overall study results and limits: Very few CDR3 sequences were shared between tissue and blood. Tissue-blood divergence was below expectation in non-neoplastic patients, above in gliomas.

What was sequenced was glioma tissue, nonneoplastic brain tissue, or PBMCs (not recorded which). The TCR originated in a human donor with low-grade glioma or glioblastoma, undergoing nonglioma brain surgery, or in good health (not recorded which).

For the CDR3, the DNA is TGCAGTGCTAGTAAGGACAGCTTTGGAAAAACCATATATTTT. As protein: CSASKDSFGKTIYF. The genes are TRBV20-1 and TRBJ1-3; D might be TRBD1 (6 bases). The CDR3 totals 14 residues. Germline values: CDR1 DFQATT, CDR2 SNEGSKA (reference sequence).